A selection of T cell receptor beta chains follows, all from one sample in a study of T cells in Graves' hyperthyroidism and ophthalmopathy. TCRdb re-called the multiplex PCR reads through MiXCR, storing one row per CDR3 protein. The sample records some 600,000 distinct CDR3 sequences, roughly 50% being singletons. Material for sequencing was peripheral blood or thyroid tissue (not recorded which). The receptors here all came from a young woman with Graves' hyperthyroidism. CDR3s include the opening cysteine and the closing phenylalanine or tryptophan. Fields, in order: V gene, J gene, D gene, clone size, CDR3 DNA, CDR3 protein. The D gene is left open where the match is weak. The size entry is marked missing in some rows and otherwise reads once, few, many or a size class.

V gene: TRBV20-1
J gene: TRBJ2-7
D gene: TRBD1
clone size: NA
CDR3 DNA: TGCAGTGCGTCACCGGGACAGGGGTTCTACGAGCAGTACTTC
CDR3 protein: CSASPGQGFYEQYF

V gene: TRBV19
J gene: TRBJ1-5
D gene: NA
clone size: NA
CDR3 DNA: TGTGCCAGTACCCCCCTGGGGGCGGTTAATCAGCCCCAGCATTTT
CDR3 protein: CASTPLGAVNQPQHF

V gene: TRBV7-9
J gene: TRBJ2-7
D gene: NA
clone size: few
CDR3 DNA: TGTGCCAGCACCCCGATCAGGTTTCTCTCCTACGAGCAGTACTTC
CDR3 protein: CASTPIRFLSYEQYF

V gene: TRBV7-8
J gene: TRBJ2-2
D gene: NA
clone size: NA
CDR3 DNA: TGTGCCAGCAGCTGGAACACCGGGGAGCTGTACTTC
CDR3 protein: CASSWNTGELYF

V gene: TRBV2
J gene: TRBJ1-2
D gene: TRBD1
clone size: many
CDR3 DNA: TGTGCCAGCAGTGACCATTCAGGGGGGGCTAACTATGGCTACACCTTC
CDR3 protein: CASSDHSGGANYGYTF

V gene: TRBV7-9
J gene: TRBJ1-2
D gene: NA
clone size: few
CDR3 DNA: TGTGCCAGCAGCTTAGGTGCAGCCACCTATGGCTACACCTTC
CDR3 protein: CASSLGAATYGYTF

V gene: TRBV5-6
J gene: TRBJ1-5
D gene: TRBD1
clone size: NA
CDR3 DNA: TGTGCCAGCAGCCAAGGGACAGGGGGCAATCAGCCCCAGCATTTT
CDR3 protein: CASSQGTGGNQPQHF

V gene: TRBV6-5
J gene: TRBJ1-1
D gene: TRBD1
clone size: many
CDR3 DNA: TGTGCCAGCAGTACTGTGGGACAGGGCTACACTGAAGCTTTCTTT
CDR3 protein: CASSTVGQGYTEAFF

V gene: TRBV7-9
J gene: TRBJ1-2
D gene: TRBD1
clone size: few
CDR3 DNA: TGTGCCAGCACTCCGGGACAGGGTGGGAGTAACTATGGCTACACCTTC
CDR3 protein: CASTPGQGGSNYGYTF

V gene: TRBV24-1
J gene: TRBJ1-4
D gene: TRBD1
clone size: many
CDR3 DNA: TGTGCCACCAGTGATCGTTCCGGGACAGGGGCTGAAAAACTGTTTTTT
CDR3 protein: CATSDRSGTGAEKLFF

V gene: TRBV7-9
J gene: TRBJ2-3
D gene: NA
clone size: few
CDR3 DNA: TGTGCCAGCACTCCAGAGCGGGCCAGCACAGATACGCAGTATTTT
CDR3 protein: CASTPERASTDTQYF

V gene: TRBV7-4
J gene: TRBJ2-7
D gene: NA
clone size: NA
CDR3 DNA: TGTGCCAGCAGCCAAGCACCGGGACAGGGGCAGCGGGAGGGACGGGGCGAGCAGTACTTC
CDR3 protein: CASSQAPGQGQREGRGEQYF

V gene: TRBV29-1
J gene: TRBJ1-4
D gene: NA
clone size: NA
CDR3 DNA: TGCAGCGCGCGGGTGGGACTGGGTGAAAAACTGTTTTTT
CDR3 protein: CSARVGLGEKLFF

V gene: TRBV7-3
J gene: TRBJ2-2
D gene: TRBD2
clone size: NA
CDR3 DNA: TGTGCCAGCAGCTTATCGAATATGGGACTAGCAAACACCGGGGAGCTGTTTTTT
CDR3 protein: CASSLSNMGLANTGELFF

V gene: TRBV2
J gene: TRBJ2-5
D gene: TRBD1
clone size: once
CDR3 DNA: TGTGCCAGCGTTCCGGACAGGGTGGTCGAGACCCAGTACTTC
CDR3 protein: CASVPDRVVETQYF

V gene: TRBV15
J gene: TRBJ2-5
D gene: NA
clone size: NA
CDR3 DNA: TGTGCCACCAGCAGGGCCTTGAGGCAAGAGACCCAGTACTTC
CDR3 protein: CATSRALRQETQYF

V gene: TRBV14
J gene: TRBJ2-2
D gene: NA
clone size: NA
CDR3 DNA: TGTGCCAGCAGCTATTGGACCGGGGAGCTGTTTTTT
CDR3 protein: CASSYWTGELFF

V gene: TRBV7-2
J gene: TRBJ1-4
D gene: NA
clone size: few
CDR3 DNA: TGTGCCAGCAGCCTGAACTGGGAAAAACTGTTTTTT
CDR3 protein: CASSLNWEKLFF

V gene: TRBV20-1
J gene: TRBJ1-3
D gene: NA
clone size: NA
CDR3 DNA: TGCAGTGCTAGAGAAAAAGGATTCTCTGGAAACACCATATATTTT
CDR3 protein: CSAREKGFSGNTIYF

V gene: TRBV29-1
J gene: TRBJ1-4
D gene: NA
clone size: NA
CDR3 DNA: TGCAGCGTTGAAGGGACAACTAATGAAAAACTGTTTTTT
CDR3 protein: CSVEGTTNEKLFF

V gene: TRBV7-9
J gene: TRBJ1-1
D gene: NA
clone size: NA
CDR3 DNA: TGTGCCAGCAGCCAAGATGTAGCGACTAACACTGAAGCTTTCTTT
CDR3 protein: CASSQDVATNTEAFF

V gene: TRBV29-1
J gene: TRBJ2-7
D gene: TRBD1
clone size: few
CDR3 DNA: TGCAGCGTTGAAGGACAGGGTTCCGACGAGCAGTACTTC
CDR3 protein: CSVEGQGSDEQYF

V gene: TRBV2
J gene: TRBJ1-6
D gene: NA
clone size: few
CDR3 DNA: TGTGCCAGCAGCTGGACTACAAGGAATTCACCCCTCCACTTT
CDR3 protein: CASSWTTRNSPLHF

V gene: TRBV7-9
J gene: TRBJ2-7
D gene: TRBD2
clone size: many
CDR3 DNA: TGTGCCAGCGAGTCTAGCGGTTCCTACGAGCAGTACTTC
CDR3 protein: CASESSGSYEQYF

V gene: TRBV19
J gene: TRBJ1-6
D gene: TRBD1
clone size: many
CDR3 DNA: TGTGCCAGCGGTCCGGGACAGGGTGGGGATTCACCCCTCCACTTT
CDR3 protein: CASGPGQGGDSPLHF

V gene: TRBV15
J gene: TRBJ2-7
D gene: NA
clone size: NA
CDR3 DNA: TGTGCCACCAGCAGTTTACTTTACGGTGCCTACGAGCAGTACTTC
CDR3 protein: CATSSLLYGAYEQYF

V gene: TRBV24-1
J gene: TRBJ2-5
D gene: NA
clone size: many
CDR3 DNA: TGTGCCACCAGTGAGACAGCGCAGGAGACCCAGTACTTC
CDR3 protein: CATSETAQETQYF

V gene: TRBV20-1
J gene: TRBJ1-1
D gene: TRBD1
clone size: NA
CDR3 DNA: TGCAGTGCTAGAGTCCCGACCGGGACAGGAATGAACACTGAAGCTTTCTTT
CDR3 protein: CSARVPTGTGMNTEAFF

V gene: TRBV10-1
J gene: TRBJ2-7
D gene: NA
clone size: NA
CDR3 DNA: TGTGCCAGCAGCCAAGGAGGGGGGATCTCCTACGAGCAGTACTTC
CDR3 protein: CASSQGGGISYEQYF

V gene: TRBV19
J gene: TRBJ2-7
D gene: TRBD2
clone size: NA
CDR3 DNA: TGTGCCAGTGGCTCACTAGCGGGAGACTACGAGCAGTACTTC
CDR3 protein: CASGSLAGDYEQYF

V gene: TRBV11-1
J gene: TRBJ1-2
D gene: TRBD1
clone size: NA
CDR3 DNA: TGTGCCAGCAGCGCCCAGGGTACAGGGGCTTATGGCTACACCTTC
CDR3 protein: CASSAQGTGAYGYTF

V gene: TRBV7-2
J gene: TRBJ1-1
D gene: TRBD1
clone size: few
CDR3 DNA: TGCGCCAGCAGCCAGGGGGACAGGGGAAACACTGAAGCTTTCTTT
CDR3 protein: CASSQGDRGNTEAFF

V gene: TRBV7-2
J gene: TRBJ1-5
D gene: TRBD1
clone size: NA
CDR3 DNA: TGTGCCAGCAGTCGTACAGGGGCTCAACAGCCCCAGCATTTT
CDR3 protein: CASSRTGAQQPQHF

V gene: TRBV24-1
J gene: TRBJ2-5
D gene: NA
clone size: many
CDR3 DNA: TGTGCCACCAGTGGATCTTGGGGGGCCGAGACCCAGTACTTC
CDR3 protein: CATSGSWGAETQYF

V gene: TRBV2
J gene: TRBJ1-2
D gene: NA
clone size: NA
CDR3 DNA: TGTGCCAGCACCAGGGTACGGGGGGACTATGGCTACACCTTC
CDR3 protein: CASTRVRGDYGYTF

V gene: TRBV29-1
J gene: TRBJ1-2
D gene: TRBD1
clone size: few
CDR3 DNA: TGCAGCCTACCCCGGGACAGGGGGATCCATGGCTACACCTTC
CDR3 protein: CSLPRDRGIHGYTF

V gene: TRBV19
J gene: TRBJ2-5
D gene: NA
clone size: NA
CDR3 DNA: TGTGCCAGTAGCATCGTGGGCCGGGGCGATCAGCCCCAGTACTTC
CDR3 protein: CASSIVGRGDQPQYF

V gene: TRBV5-8
J gene: TRBJ1-1
D gene: NA
clone size: few
CDR3 DNA: TGTGCCAGCGAATACAGGGTGAGGGAAGCTTTCTTT
CDR3 protein: CASEYRVREAFF

V gene: TRBV20-1
J gene: TRBJ2-7
D gene: TRBD2
clone size: NA
CDR3 DNA: TGCAGTGCTAGCACCGGGAGGGAGTACGAGCAGTACTTC
CDR3 protein: CSASTGREYEQYF

V gene: TRBV9
J gene: TRBJ1-4
D gene: NA
clone size: NA
CDR3 DNA: TGTGCCAGCAATAAAGCGGGTAAACCGGAGGAAAAACTGTTTTTT
CDR3 protein: CASNKAGKPEEKLFF

V gene: TRBV7-9
J gene: TRBJ1-1
D gene: NA
clone size: many
CDR3 DNA: TGTGCCAGCAGCGAGACGGTCGTAGGGGACCGTCCTGAAGCTTTCTTT
CDR3 protein: CASSETVVGDRPEAFF

V gene: TRBV2
J gene: TRBJ2-2
D gene: NA
clone size: few
CDR3 DNA: TGTGCCAGCAGTGGAAGAAGGGCGAACACCGGGGAGCTGTTTTTT
CDR3 protein: CASSGRRANTGELFF